The 16 T cell receptor beta chains in this list originate from one sample, sequenced in a study of early T cells in non-severe SARS-CoV-2 infection. TCRdb passed the 5' RACE reads through MiXCR, listing each CDR3 protein once. The sample lists roughly 47,000 distinct CDR3 sequences, about 6% occurring once. Source: whole blood, taken at baseline. The receptors derive from an adult who was a healthcare worker with PCR-confirmed SARS-CoV-2 infection or an uninfected control (not recorded which).

V is TRBV5-5 and J is TRBJ2-2; TRBD1 matches at 9 bases. The CDR3 is 15 residues long. V shed 4 bases and J 7 bases; nucleotides not matched to a gene: 8. CDR1 SGHKS and CDR2 YYEKEE come from the germline V gene (reference sequence). The CDR3: CASSIWTGVDGELFF. The CDR3 DNA reads as TGTGCCAGCAGCATATGGACAGGGGTGGACGGGGAGCTGTTTTTT.

This clonotype was recorded many times. J is TRBJ2-5 and V is TRBV4-3; D unresolved. Per the germline V gene, CDR1 is LGHNA and CDR2 is YSLEER. V was cut by 2 bases and J by 5 bases, with 9 bases left in between. The CDR3 is 13 residues long. This CDR3 is CASSQRTSETQYF. CDR3 nucleotides: TGCGCCAGCAGCCAAAGGACCTCGGAGACCCAGTACTTC.

This sequence joins TRBV6-6 and TRBJ2-2; a weak D match, TRBD2 (5 bases). The CDR3 runs to 13 residues. Trimming cost V 6 bases and J 6 bases, with 11 bases left between them. Per the germline V gene, CDR1 is MNHNY and CDR2 is SVGAGI (reference sequence). Written as DNA, the CDR3 is TGTGCCAGCAGAGGTCGAGGGTCCGGGGAGCTGTTTTTT. It yields the protein CASRGRGSGELFF.

This clonotype was detected a few times. The chain links TRBV6-5 to TRBJ1-1; D gene uncertain. The germline V gene encodes CDR1 MNHEY and CDR2 SVGAGI. Trimming cost V 3 bases and J 7 bases, with 6 bases left between them. This CDR3 is 11 amino acids long. The CDR3 region is CASSYVGEAFF. The CDR3 DNA sequence: TGTGCCAGCAGTTATGTGGGTGAAGCTTTCTTT.

By share, this clonotype counts as medium-sized (0.01 to 0.1%). The gene calls are TRBV20-1 and TRBJ1-1; D is perhaps TRBD1 (6 bases). The CDR3 spans 15 residues. The germline gives CDR1 DFQATT, CDR2 SNEGSKA (reference sequence). V was trimmed by 3 bases and J by 1 base, leaving 15 bases between them. CDR3 bases: TGCAGTGCTAGTGCGGGGGGCCTGGAGAACACTGAAGCTTTCTTT. Residues: CSASAGGLENTEAFF.

This clonotype has a count of ten or more. The rearrangement joins TRBV3-2 to TRBJ1-4; the table names TRBD1, a call not compared with the DNA. TRBV3-2 is marked as a pseudogene. The CDR3 covers 16 residues. As DNA, the CDR3 is TGTGCCAGCAGCCAAGATGGAGCGGGGGCTGGGGAAAAACTGTTTTTT. Protein: CASSQDGAGAGEKLFF.

This clonotype occurred many times. The J gene is TRBJ2-1, the V gene TRBV20-1; maybe TRBD2 (6 bases). The CDR3 extends over 12 amino acids. Germline values: CDR1 DFQATT, CDR2 SNEGSKA (reference sequence). V lost 7 bases to trimming and J lost 9 bases, with 16 bases between them. The CDR3 nucleotides are TGCAGTGTTGCGACTAGTGTCACTGAGCAGTTCTTC. Translated: CSVATSVTEQFF.

This clonotype was observed many times. V gene TRBV9 combines with J gene TRBJ2-3; D assignment may be TRBD1 or TRBD2 (5 bases each). The germline V gene encodes CDR1 SGDLS and CDR2 YYNGEE. The V end lost 4 bases, the J end lost 11 bases, and 26 bases lay between the germline ends. The CDR3 totals 16 residues. CDR3 in DNA: TGTGCCAGCAGCCCCCCGAGGCTAGCCACCCCGGGGCGGCAGTATTTT. It specifies CASSPPRLATPGRQYF.

This clonotype came up many times. The chain links TRBV7-3 to TRBJ2-2; D is uncertain. This CDR3 has 14 amino acids. The V gene's germline CDR1 is SGHTA and CDR2 FQGTGA. The V and J ends lost 2 bases and 1 base respectively, with 5 bases between them. This chain's CDR3 is CASSLGRNTGELFF. The CDR3 coding sequence is TGTGCCAGCAGCTTAGGCAGGAACACCGGGGAGCTGTTTTTT.

This clonotype was observed at least ten times. The chain has TRBV7-6 and TRBJ2-1; possibly TRBD1 for D (6 bases). The CDR3 runs 15 residues. CDR1 is SGHVS, CDR2 FNYEAQ, per germline. V lost 4 bases and J 6 bases, leaving 16 bases between the germline ends. The CDR3 is CASSSSGAPFNEQFF. CDR3 in DNA: TGTGCCAGCAGCTCCTCAGGGGCCCCCTTCAATGAGCAGTTCTTC.

This clonotype has more than one count but fewer than ten. The V and J genes are TRBV4-3 and TRBJ2-3, with 11 bases fitting TRBD2. From germline, CDR1 is LGHNA and CDR2 YSLEER. The V and J ends lost 0 bases and 2 bases, in that order; junction bases with no gene match: 13. There are 20 residues in the CDR3. As DNA, the CDR3 is TGCGCCAGCAGCCAAGATCGTCAGGCTAGCGGGGGGCCCTACACAGATACGCAGTATTTT. This codes for CASSQDRQASGGPYTDTQYF.

The V and J genes are TRBV3-1 and TRBJ2-7, with D possibly TRBD2 on 5 matching bases. The germline gives CDR1 LGHDT, CDR2 YNNKEL (reference sequence). The CDR3 contains 12 residues. V dropped 1 base and J dropped 7 bases, with 8 bases sitting between them. CDR3 sequence (DNA): TGTGCCAGCAGCCAAGCCGGGGAGGAGCAGTACTTC. It is translated as CASSQAGEEQYF.

This clonotype was seen many times. The CDR3: CSARPGTGFGYTF. The CDR3 DNA reads TGCAGTGCTAGACCCGGGACAGGGTTTGGCTACACCTTC. The genes are TRBV20-1 and TRBJ1-2, with 9 nucleotides matching TRBD1. The CDR3 runs to 13 residues. Germline loops: CDR1 DFQATT, CDR2 SNEGSKA (reference sequence). The trim removed 2 bases at V and 7 bases at J, leaving 5 bases unmatched.

This clonotype was counted many times. V usage is TRBV4-3 and J usage is TRBJ2-1; tentatively, D is TRBD1 (6 bases). The germline gives CDR1 LGHNA, CDR2 YSLEER. The V and J ends lost 0 bases and 7 bases respectively, with 16 bases between them. This CDR3 has 16 amino acids. CDR3 nucleotide sequence: TGCGCCAGCAGCCAAGATCTCGGAACAGGGCGGAATGAGCAGTTCTTC. It translates to CASSQDLGTGRNEQFF.

The table lists this clonotype with a few counts. CDR3 nucleotides: TGCGCCAGCAGCTTCGGGGCTAATGAAAAACTGTTTTTT. Its protein product is CASSFGANEKLFF. The chain employs TRBV5-1 and TRBJ1-4; D is uncertain. The CDR3 is made up of 13 amino acids. CDR1 is SGHRS, CDR2 YFSETQ, per germline. With 2 bases removed from V and 3 bases from J, the gap between germline ends came to 5 bases.

This chain uses TRBV20-1 with TRBJ1-4; 9 positions agree with TRBD1. Per germline, CDR1 DFQATT and CDR2 SNEGSKA (reference sequence). The CDR3 length is 13 residues. The junction had 3 bases not matched to a gene; V was cut back by 6 bases and J by 4 bases. The CDR3 DNA reads as TGCAGTGCGAGGACAGGGGTTAATGAAAAACTGTTTTTT. It specifies CSARTGVNEKLFF.